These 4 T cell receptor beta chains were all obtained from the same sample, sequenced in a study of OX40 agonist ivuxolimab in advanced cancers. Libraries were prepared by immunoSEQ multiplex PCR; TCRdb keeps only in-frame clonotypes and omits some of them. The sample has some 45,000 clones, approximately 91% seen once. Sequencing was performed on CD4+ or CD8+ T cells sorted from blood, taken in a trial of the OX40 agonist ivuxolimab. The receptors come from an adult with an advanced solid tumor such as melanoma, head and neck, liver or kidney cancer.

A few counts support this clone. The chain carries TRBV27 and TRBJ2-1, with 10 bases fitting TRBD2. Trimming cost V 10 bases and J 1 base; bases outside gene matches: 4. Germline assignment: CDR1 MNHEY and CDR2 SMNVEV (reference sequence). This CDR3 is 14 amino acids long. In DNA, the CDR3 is TGTGCCACCAAACTAGCGGGATCCTACAATGAGCAGTTCTTC. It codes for CATKLAGSYNEQFF.

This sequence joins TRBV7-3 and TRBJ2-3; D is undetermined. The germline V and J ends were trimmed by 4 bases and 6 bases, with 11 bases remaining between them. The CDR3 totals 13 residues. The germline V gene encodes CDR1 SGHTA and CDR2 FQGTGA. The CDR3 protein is CASSSRNYDTQYF. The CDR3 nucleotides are TGTGCCAGCAGCTCACGGAACTACGATACGCAGTATTTT.

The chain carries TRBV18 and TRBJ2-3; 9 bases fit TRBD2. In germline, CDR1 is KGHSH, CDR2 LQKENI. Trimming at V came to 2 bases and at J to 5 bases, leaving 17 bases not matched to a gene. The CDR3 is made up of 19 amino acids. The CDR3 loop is CASSPSARSLAGSGDTQYF. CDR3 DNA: TGTGCCAGCTCACCATCTGCGCGAAGTCTAGCGGGGAGCGGAGATACGCAGTATTTT.

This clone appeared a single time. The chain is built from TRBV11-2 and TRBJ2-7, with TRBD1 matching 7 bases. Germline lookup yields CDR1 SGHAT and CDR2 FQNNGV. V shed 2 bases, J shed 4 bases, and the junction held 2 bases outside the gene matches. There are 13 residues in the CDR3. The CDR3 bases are TGTGCCAGCAGCTTATCACAGGGGTACGAGCAGTACTTC. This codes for CASSLSQGYEQYF.